This TCR beta chain is drawn from a study of cytomegalovirus exposure and HLA in healthy donors. CDR1 SGHVT and CDR2 SQSDAQ come from the germline V gene. V gave up 7 bases and J gave up 8 bases, with 3 bases separating them. There are 9 residues in the CDR3. For this clone: As yet, its antigen is unknown.

The PCR ran on 60 Vbeta and 13 Jbeta primers. The protocol was immunoSEQ multiplex PCR, while the TCRdb copy is restricted to in-frame clones and leaves out a portion. The table shows 150,000 or so clones, with roughly 85% occurring only once. Study results and limitations: A list of approximately 160 TCR beta chains associated with cytomegalovirus was given. According to an earlier analysis, most TCR beta V segments yielded productive rearrangements about 87% or about 30% of the time. Association with HLA alleles at 0.05 false discovery rate was found for roughly 17,000 TCR beta sequences in a later analysis.

Sequenced sample: PBMCs. The chain recombines TRBV7-4 with TRBJ1-3; the D is unclear. The sequence was obtained from a man aged 18 to 30 in good health and CMV-seropositive. The CDR3 bases are TGTGCCAGCATCGACACCATATATTTT. This codes for CASIDTIYF.